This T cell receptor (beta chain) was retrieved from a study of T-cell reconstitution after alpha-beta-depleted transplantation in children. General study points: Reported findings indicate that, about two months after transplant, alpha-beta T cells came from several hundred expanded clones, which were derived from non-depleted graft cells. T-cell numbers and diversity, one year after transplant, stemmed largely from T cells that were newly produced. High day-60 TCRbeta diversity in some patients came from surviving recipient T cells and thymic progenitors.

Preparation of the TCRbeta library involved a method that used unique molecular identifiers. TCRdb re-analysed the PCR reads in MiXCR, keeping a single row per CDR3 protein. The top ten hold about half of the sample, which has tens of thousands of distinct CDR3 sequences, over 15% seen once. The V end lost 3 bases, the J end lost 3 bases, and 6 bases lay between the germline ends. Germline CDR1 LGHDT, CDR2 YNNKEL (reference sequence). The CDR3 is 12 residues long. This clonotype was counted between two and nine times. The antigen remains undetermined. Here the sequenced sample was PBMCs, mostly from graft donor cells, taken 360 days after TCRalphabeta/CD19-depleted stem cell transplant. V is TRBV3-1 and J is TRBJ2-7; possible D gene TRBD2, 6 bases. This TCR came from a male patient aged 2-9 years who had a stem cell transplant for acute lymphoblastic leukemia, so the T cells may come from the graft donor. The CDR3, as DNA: TGTGCCAGCAGCCAGGGAGGCTACGAGCAGTACTTC. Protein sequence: CASSQGGYEQYF.